Included here is one T cell receptor (beta chain) sequence, with context. This clone was counted a few times. This receptor's antigen is unknown. Within one base of it there is no much larger clone, and no base qualities were kept. From the cysteine through the phenylalanine, the CDR3 covers 15 amino acids. The entry retains the CDR3 DNA only, 45 bases that are in frame from base 1. V has 4 bases trimmed and J has 3 bases trimmed; junction bases matching no gene number 8. Based on the germline V gene, the CDR1 and CDR2 sequences are SGHRS and YFSETQ. Peripheral blood and lesional scalp punch biopsies were obtained from patients with alopecia areata. Scalp biopsies from humans were placed right away in PAXgene tissue containers for fixation. This specimen comes from a study of CD8+ T cells in alopecia areata (dated by TCRdb to the late 2010s). Regarding the study in general: The treated patients took part in an open-label pilot trial in which moderate-to-severe alopecia areata was treated with oral tofacitinib at 5 to 10 mg twice daily. The RNA source kit depended on sample type: the PAXgene miRNA kit for fixed scalp, the miRNeasy kit for PBMCs, and the RNeasy kit for mouse skin. Tofacitinib was given for 6 to 18 months, followed by 6 months of follow-up off drug to assess delayed response and recurrence. Biopsies were taken from tofacitinib-treated patients at baseline and again at 4 and 24 weeks into treatment, and several of those patients also had a later scalp biopsy. Amplification of TCRbeta CDR3 regions was done by immunoSEQ multiplex PCR using 35 Vbeta forward primers and 13 Jbeta reverse primers. Scalp clonality was compared across normal scalp (n=4), patchy alopecia areata scalp (n=8), and alopecia totalis/universalis scalp (n=8). The study used high-throughput TCRbeta sequencing to examine T cell clonal expansion in alopecia areata, in both the C3H/HeJ mouse model and human patients. Scalp tissue and sorted CD4+ and CD8+ peripheral blood T cells from patchy and totalis/universalis alopecia areata patients and from healthy controls were covered by human TCRbeta sequencing. Broad study findings and their caveats: Compared with normal scalp, lesional scalp, particularly in alopecia totalis/universalis, had higher clonality and more expanded CD8+ clones, which suggests antigenic drive. Shared TCR sequences between patients were less evident than in mice, which may be partly attributable to HLA diversity in the patient population. Unlike mouse skin, where gammadelta T cells dominate, normal human skin contains resident alphabeta T cells that get sequenced too, which complicates analysis of the scalp TCR repertoire.

Library preparation used the immunoSEQ multiplex PCR assay. RNA was extracted from all samples and reverse transcribed into cDNA as template for TCR sequencing. SuperScript III was used to make first-strand cDNA, primed with a 2:1 mix of oligo-dT and random hexamers. A synthetic immune receptor repertoire was used to gauge amplification bias, and whatever bias remained was removed computationally. In the source study's methods: Raw reads were preprocessed for error removal, and CDR3 was defined according to IMGT conventions as running from the conserved cysteine to phenylalanine. Clonality was computed as 1 minus the Shannon entropy, with the entropy normalized by log2 of the number of productive unique TCRs. Whether each scalp clone was CD4 or CD8 was inferred by checking scalp TCRbeta sequences against the CD4 and CD8 repertoires from sorted blood. The source is immuneACCESS, and TCRdb retained only in-frame sequences with V and J called. Part of the clones is not carried over; for the studies checked, unresolved V genes explain less than half of this, and the remainder is unexplained. D and trimming were read from the DNA, whereas the V and J calls and clone size are those reported in that table. The sample data list approximately 11,000 clones, and roughly 57% of these were observed just once. The ten biggest clones cover roughly 15% of the sample.

Sequenced: skin. This receptor was identified in a human donor with alopecia areata. The rearrangement joined TRBV5-1 to TRBJ1-1; 8 bases in the middle match TRBD1. At the DNA level, the sequence is TGCGCCAGCAGCCCGTGGACAGGGAAGGACACTGAAGCTTTCTTT. This encodes CASSPWTGKDTEAFF.